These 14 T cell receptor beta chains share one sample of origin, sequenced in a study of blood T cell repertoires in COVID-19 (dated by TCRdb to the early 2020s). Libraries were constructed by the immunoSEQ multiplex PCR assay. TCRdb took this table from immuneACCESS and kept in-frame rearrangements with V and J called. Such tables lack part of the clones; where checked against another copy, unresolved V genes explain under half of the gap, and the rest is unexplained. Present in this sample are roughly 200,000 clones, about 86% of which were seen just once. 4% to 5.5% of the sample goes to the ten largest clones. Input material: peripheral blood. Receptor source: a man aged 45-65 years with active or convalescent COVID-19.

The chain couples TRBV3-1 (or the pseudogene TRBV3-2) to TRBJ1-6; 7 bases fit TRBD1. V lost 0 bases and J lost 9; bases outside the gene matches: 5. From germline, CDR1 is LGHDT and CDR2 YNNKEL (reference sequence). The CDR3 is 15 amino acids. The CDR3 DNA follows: TGTGCCAGCAGCCAAGATCGGGCAGGGGGTTCACCCCTCCACTTT. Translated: CASSQDRAGGSPLHF.

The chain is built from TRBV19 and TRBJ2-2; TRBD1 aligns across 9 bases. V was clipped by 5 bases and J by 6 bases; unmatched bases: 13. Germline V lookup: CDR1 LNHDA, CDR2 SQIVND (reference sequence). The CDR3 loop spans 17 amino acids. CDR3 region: CASSPYPGQGAAGELFF. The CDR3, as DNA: TGTGCCAGTAGTCCATACCCGGGACAGGGCGCTGCCGGGGAGCTGTTTTTT.

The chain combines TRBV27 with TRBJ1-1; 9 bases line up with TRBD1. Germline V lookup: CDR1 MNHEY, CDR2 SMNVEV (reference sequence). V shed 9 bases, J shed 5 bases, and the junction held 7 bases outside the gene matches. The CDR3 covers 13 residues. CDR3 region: CASSQGARTEAFF. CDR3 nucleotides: TGTGCCAGTTCACAGGGGGCGCGGACTGAAGCTTTCTTT.

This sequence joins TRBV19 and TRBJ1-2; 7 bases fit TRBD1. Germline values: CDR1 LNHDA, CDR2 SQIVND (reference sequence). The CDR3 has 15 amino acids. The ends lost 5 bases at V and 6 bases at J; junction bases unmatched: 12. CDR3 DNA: TGTGCCAGTAGTCTCGACAGGGTATCTATAGATGGCTACACCTTC. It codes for CASSLDRVSIDGYTF.

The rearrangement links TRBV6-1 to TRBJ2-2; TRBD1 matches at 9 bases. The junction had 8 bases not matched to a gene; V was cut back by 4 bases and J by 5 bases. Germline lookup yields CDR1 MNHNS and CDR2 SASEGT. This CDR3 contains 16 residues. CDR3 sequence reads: CASSALTGGWTGELFF. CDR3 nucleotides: TGTGCCAGCAGTGCATTGACAGGGGGATGGACCGGGGAGCTGTTTTTT.

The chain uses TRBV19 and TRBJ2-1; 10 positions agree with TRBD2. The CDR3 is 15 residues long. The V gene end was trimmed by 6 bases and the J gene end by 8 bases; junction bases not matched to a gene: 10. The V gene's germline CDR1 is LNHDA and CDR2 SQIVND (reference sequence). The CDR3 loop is CASSRAGGPGHEQFF. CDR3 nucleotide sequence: TGTGCCAGTAGCCGAGCGGGGGGGCCGGGTCATGAGCAGTTCTTC.

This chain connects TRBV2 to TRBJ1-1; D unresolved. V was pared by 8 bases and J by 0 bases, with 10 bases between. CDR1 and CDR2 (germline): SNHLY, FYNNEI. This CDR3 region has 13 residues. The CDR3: CASRIQLNTEAFF. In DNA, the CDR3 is TGTGCCAGCCGAATCCAGTTGAACACTGAAGCTTTCTTT.

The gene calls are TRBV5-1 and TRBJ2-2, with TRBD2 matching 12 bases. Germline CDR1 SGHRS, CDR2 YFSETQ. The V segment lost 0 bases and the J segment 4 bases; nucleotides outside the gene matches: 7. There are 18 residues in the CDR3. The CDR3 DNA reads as TGCGCCAGCAGCTTGGGGACTAGCGGGACCCGCGGCACCGGGGAGCTGTTTTTT. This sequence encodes CASSLGTSGTRGTGELFF.

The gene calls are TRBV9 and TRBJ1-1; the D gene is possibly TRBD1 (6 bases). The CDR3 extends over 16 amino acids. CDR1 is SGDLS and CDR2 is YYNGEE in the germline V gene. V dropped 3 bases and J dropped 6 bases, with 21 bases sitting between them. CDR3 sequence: CASSGEGVNKSPEAFF. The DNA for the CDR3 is TGTGCCAGCAGCGGCGAGGGGGTTAATAAGTCTCCTGAAGCTTTCTTT.

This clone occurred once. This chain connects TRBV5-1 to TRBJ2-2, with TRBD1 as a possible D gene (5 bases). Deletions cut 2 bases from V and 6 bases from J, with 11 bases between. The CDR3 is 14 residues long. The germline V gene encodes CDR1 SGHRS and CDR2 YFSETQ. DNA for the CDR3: TGCGCCAGCAGCTTCCAGGGTGGCCCCGGGGAGCTGTTTTTT. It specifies CASSFQGGPGELFF. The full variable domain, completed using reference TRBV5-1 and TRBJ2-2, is KAGVTQTPRYLIKTRGQQVTLSCSPISGHRSVSWYQQTPGQGLQFLFEYFSETQRNKGNFPGRFSGRQFSNSRSEMNVSTLELGDSALYLCASSFQGGPGELFFGEGSRLTVL.

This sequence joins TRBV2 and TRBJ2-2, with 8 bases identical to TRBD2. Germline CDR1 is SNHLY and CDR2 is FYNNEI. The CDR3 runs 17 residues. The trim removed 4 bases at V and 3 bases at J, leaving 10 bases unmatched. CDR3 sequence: CASSVLPAGGDTGELFF. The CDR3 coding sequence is TGTGCCAGCAGTGTCCTGCCCGCGGGGGGCGACACCGGGGAGCTGTTTTTT.

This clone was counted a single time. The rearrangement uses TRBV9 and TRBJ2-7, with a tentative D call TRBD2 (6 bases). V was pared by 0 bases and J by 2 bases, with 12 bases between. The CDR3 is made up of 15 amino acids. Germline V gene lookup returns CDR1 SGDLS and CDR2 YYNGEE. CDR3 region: CASSVGAGSTYEQYF. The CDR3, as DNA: TGTGCCAGCAGCGTAGGGGCGGGGTCCACCTACGAGCAGTACTTC.

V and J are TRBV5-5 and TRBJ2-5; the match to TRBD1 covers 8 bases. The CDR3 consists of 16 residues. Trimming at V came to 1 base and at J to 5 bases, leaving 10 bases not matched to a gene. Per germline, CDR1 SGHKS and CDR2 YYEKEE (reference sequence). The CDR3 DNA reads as TGTGCCAGCAGCTTGAGTGGGGCAGGGGGCGTGGAGACCCAGTACTTC. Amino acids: CASSLSGAGGVETQYF.

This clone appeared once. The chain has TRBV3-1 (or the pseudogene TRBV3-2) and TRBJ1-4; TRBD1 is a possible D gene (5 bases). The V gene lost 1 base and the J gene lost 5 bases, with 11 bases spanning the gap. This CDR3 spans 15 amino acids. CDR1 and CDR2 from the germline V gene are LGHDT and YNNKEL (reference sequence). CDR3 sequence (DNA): TGTGCCAGCAGCCAAGTCGGAGGGGCAAATGAAAAACTGTTTTTT. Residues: CASSQVGGANEKLFF.